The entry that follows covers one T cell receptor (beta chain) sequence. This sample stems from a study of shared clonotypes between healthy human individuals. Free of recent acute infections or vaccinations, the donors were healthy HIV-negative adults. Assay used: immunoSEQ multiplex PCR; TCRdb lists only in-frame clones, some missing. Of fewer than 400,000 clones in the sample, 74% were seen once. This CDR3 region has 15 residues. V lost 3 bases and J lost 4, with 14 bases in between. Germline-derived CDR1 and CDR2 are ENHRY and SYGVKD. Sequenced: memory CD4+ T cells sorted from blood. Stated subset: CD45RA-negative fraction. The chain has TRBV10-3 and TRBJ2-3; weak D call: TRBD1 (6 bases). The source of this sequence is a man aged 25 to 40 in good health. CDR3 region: CAISDTGSAADTQYF. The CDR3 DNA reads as TGTGCCATCAGTGACACAGGGTCGGCGGCAGATACGCAGTATTTT.